Here is one TCR beta chain with its context. Only in-frame clones appear in the TCRdb table, and some are missing; sequencing was by immunoSEQ multiplex PCR. The sample records about 220,000 clones, over 75% being singletons. This sample is part of a study of blood T cell repertoires in COVID-19. Looking at the study overall: Sources were T cells, B-cell-depleted T cells, or PBMCs; the material itself was cDNA or gDNA.

The germline V and J ends were trimmed by 0 bases and 1 base, with 9 bases remaining between them. The CDR3 covers 15 residues. The germline gives CDR1 SEHNR, CDR2 FQNEAQ (reference sequence). The V gene is TRBV7-9, the J gene TRBJ1-1; the D gene is possibly TRBD1 (6 bases). Sequencing used peripheral blood. The receptor comes from a woman in her seventies with COVID-19, enrolled during active disease. The CDR3 is CASSLARTENTEAFF. DNA for the CDR3: TGTGCCAGCAGCTTAGCGAGGACAGAGAACACTGAAGCTTTCTTT.